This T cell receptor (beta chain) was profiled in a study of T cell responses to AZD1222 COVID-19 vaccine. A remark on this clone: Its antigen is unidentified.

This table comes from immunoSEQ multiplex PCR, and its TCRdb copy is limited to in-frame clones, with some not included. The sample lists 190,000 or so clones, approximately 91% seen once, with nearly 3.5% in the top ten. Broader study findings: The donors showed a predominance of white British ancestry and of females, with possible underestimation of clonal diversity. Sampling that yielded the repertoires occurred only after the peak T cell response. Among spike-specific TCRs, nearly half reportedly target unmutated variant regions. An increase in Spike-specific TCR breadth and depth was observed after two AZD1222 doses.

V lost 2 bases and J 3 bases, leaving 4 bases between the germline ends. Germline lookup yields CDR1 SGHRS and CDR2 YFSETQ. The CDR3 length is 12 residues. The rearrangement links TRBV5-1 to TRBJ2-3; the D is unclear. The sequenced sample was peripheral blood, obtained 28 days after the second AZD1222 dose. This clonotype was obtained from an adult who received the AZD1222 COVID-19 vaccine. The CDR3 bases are TGCGCCAGCAGCTTTATGACAGATACGCAGTATTTT. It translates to CASSFMTDTQYF.